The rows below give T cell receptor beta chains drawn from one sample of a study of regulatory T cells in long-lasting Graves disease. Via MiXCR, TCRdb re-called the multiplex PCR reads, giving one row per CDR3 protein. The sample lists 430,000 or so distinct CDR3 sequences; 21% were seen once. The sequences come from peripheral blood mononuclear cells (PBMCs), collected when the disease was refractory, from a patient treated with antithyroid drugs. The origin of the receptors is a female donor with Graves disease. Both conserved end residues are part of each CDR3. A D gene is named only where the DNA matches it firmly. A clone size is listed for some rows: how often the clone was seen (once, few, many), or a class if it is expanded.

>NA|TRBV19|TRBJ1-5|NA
CASTGQTNQPQHF
TGTGCCAGTACAGGACAAACCAATCAGCCCCAGCATTTT
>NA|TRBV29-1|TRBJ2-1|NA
CSVSTLGQENYNEQFF
TGCAGCGTTTCAACCCTGGGTCAGGAGAACTACAATGAGCAGTTCTTC
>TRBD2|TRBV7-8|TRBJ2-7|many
CASSFVAGGTGEQYF
TGTGCCAGCAGCTTTGTGGCGGGAGGGACGGGCGAGCAGTACTTC
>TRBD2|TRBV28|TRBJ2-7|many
CASSTDSGIYEQYF
TGTGCCAGCTCTACGGATAGCGGGATATACGAGCAGTACTTC
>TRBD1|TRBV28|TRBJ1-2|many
CASSLTGTASFNGYTF
TGTGCCAGCAGTTTGACAGGGACAGCGTCCTTCAATGGCTACACCTTC
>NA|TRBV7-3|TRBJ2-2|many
CASSLKGAGDTGELFF
TGTGCCAGCAGCTTAAAGGGGGCGGGAGACACCGGGGAGCTGTTTTTT
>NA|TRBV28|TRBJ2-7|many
CASSQELAGEQYF
TGTGCCAGCAGCCAGGAACTAGCTGGCGAGCAGTACTTC
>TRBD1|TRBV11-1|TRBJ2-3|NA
CASSLRQGSPDTQYF
TGTGCCAGCAGCTTACGACAGGGGTCACCTGATACGCAGTATTTT
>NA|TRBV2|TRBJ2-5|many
CASSDAMAGGRETQYF
TGTGCCAGCAGTGATGCAATGGCGGGCGGAAGGGAGACCCAGTACTTC
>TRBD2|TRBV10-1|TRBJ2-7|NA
CARDPPRTSGRDPYEQYF
TGCGCCAGAGACCCACCGAGGACTAGCGGGAGAGACCCGTACGAGCAGTACTTC
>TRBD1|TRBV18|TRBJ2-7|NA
CASSPGTGSEQYF
TGTGCCAGCTCACCTGGGACAGGGTCCGAGCAGTACTTC
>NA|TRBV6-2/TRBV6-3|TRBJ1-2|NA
CASTQVYGYTF
TGTGCCAGCACTCAGGTCTATGGCTACACCTTC